This T cell receptor beta chain derives from a study of T-cell memory formation after mild COVID-19. This clonotype was picked up a small number of times. What it recognizes is unknown. General study results and limits: Clones that contracted from day 15 to 85 had balanced CD4/CD8; later expanders were CD4+ biased. Shrinking CD4+ clones were chiefly CM and EM; CD8+ ones were chiefly EMRA. Pre-infection memory carried some responding clones, suggesting that cross-reactive memory joined.

There are 13 residues in the CDR3. V lost 5 bases and J 2 bases, leaving 9 bases between the germline ends. Germline CDR1 reads LGHNA; CDR2 reads YNFKEQ. TCRdb redid the calling of the 5' RACE reads with MiXCR, one entry per CDR3 protein. The sample has roughly 310,000 distinct CDR3 sequences; 15% to 20% are singletons. The origin of this receptor is a man between 18 and 35 years old who had mild COVID-19 (a few samples of this study predate the infection). Cell type and time point are not known. This sequence joins TRBV4-2 and TRBJ2-5, with TRBD1 as a possible D gene (5 bases). The sample consisted of PBMCs or a T cell subset sorted from them (not recorded which). CDR3 sequence (DNA): TGTGCCAGCAGCAGACGGACACAAGAGACCCAGTACTTC. Encoded protein: CASSRRTQETQYF.